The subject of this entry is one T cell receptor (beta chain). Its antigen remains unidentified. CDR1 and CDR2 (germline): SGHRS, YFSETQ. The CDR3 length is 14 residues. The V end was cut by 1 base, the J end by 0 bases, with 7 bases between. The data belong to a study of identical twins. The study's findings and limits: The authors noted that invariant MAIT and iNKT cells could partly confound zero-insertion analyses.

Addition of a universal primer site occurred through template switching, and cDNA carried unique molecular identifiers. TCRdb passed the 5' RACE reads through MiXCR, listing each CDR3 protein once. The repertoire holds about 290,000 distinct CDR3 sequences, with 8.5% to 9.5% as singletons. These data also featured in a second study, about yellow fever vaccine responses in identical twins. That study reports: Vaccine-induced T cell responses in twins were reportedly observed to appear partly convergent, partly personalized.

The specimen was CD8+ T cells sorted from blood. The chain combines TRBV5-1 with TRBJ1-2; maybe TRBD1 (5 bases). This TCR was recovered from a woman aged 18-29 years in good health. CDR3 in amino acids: CASSLQGPNYGYTF. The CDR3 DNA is TGCGCCAGCAGCTTGCAGGGTCCTAACTATGGCTACACCTTC.